One sample yielded the 19 T cell receptor beta chains listed below, sequenced in a study of T cell responses to AZD1222 COVID-19 vaccine. Measured with immunoSEQ multiplex PCR; TCRdb has only the in-frame clones, and not every one. The sample lists about 120,000 clones, about 88% occurring once. Sequencing used peripheral blood, obtained on day 0 of AZD1222 vaccination. These receptors were taken from an adult in good health.

The chain has TRBV3-1 (or the pseudogene TRBV3-2) and TRBJ1-4; D gene unclear. The CDR3 runs to 15 residues. The germline V gene encodes CDR1 LGHDT and CDR2 YNNKEL (reference sequence). Trimming shortened V by 0 bases and J by 8 bases, and 13 bases separated the two germline ends. CDR3 bases: TGTGCCAGCAGCCAAGAACGGAGGGTCGGAGAAAAACTGTTTTTT. Protein: CASSQERRVGEKLFF.

The J gene is TRBJ1-5, the V gene TRBV10-3; D remains unclear. The CDR3 spans 13 residues. Germline values: CDR1 ENHRY, CDR2 SYGVKD. The germline V and J ends were trimmed by 5 bases and 1 base, with 6 bases remaining between them. CDR3 loop: CAISSGSNQPQHF. DNA of the CDR3: TGTGCCATCAGTAGTGGGAGCAATCAGCCCCAGCATTTT.

The chain uses TRBV5-6 and TRBJ1-5, with 11 bases lining up with TRBD1. The J segment lost 8 bases and the V segment lost 0 bases, leaving 4 bases of the junction unmatched. CDR3 length equals 15 residues. Germline V gives CDR1 SGHDT, CDR2 YYEEEE. CDR3 amino acids: CASSLGTGGWEPQHF. The CDR3 region has the DNA TGTGCCAGCAGCTTGGGGACAGGGGGCTGGGAGCCCCAGCATTTT.

This clone was seen only once. This chain links TRBV30 with TRBJ2-5, with D hard to call. From germline, CDR1 is GTSNPN and CDR2 SVGIG (reference sequence). The CDR3 sequence is 12 residues long. V lost 3 bases and J 3 bases, leaving 8 bases between the germline ends. The CDR3 nucleotides are TGTGCCTGGAGGCTGGGTAAAGAGACCCAGTACTTC. This gives the protein CAWRLGKETQYF. The full variable domain, rest sourced from reference TRBV30 and TRBJ2-5, is SQTIHQWPATLVQPVGSPLSLECTVEGTSNPNLYWYRQAAGRGLQLLFYSVGIGQISSEVPQNLSASRPQDRQFILSSKKLLLSDSGFYLCAWRLGKETQYFGPGTRLLVL.

This clone was recorded a few times. The same CDR3 is also encoded by other DNA sequences in this sample. The chain combines TRBV18 with TRBJ1-1; a weak D match, TRBD1 (5 bases). The germline V and J ends were trimmed by 1 base and 0 bases, with 6 bases remaining between them. CDR3 length equals 14 residues. Per germline, CDR1 KGHSH and CDR2 LQKENI. CDR3 loop: CASSPQGLNTEAFF. The CDR3 DNA sequence: TGTGCCAGCTCACCACAGGGGCTGAACACTGAAGCTTTCTTT.

This clone was observed a single time. The V gene is TRBV14, the J gene TRBJ1-1; D remains unclear. The V end lost 4 bases, the J end lost 2 bases, and 8 bases lay between the germline ends. CDR1 is SGHDN, CDR2 FVKESK, per germline. The CDR3 is made up of 13 amino acids. The CDR3 DNA sequence: TGTGCCAGCAGCCTATTGGCCAACACTGAAGCTTTCTTT. Translated, it gives CASSLLANTEAFF.

The V and J genes are TRBV28 and TRBJ1-2; D possibly corresponds to TRBD1 (6 bases). V was clipped by 3 bases and J by 5 bases, with 16 bases between them. The CDR3 has 15 residues. Germline CDR1 and CDR2: MDHEN and SYDVKM. DNA of the CDR3: TGTGCCAGCAGTTTTCGCGGACAGTTCACTTATGGCTACACCTTC. It translates to CASSFRGQFTYGYTF.

This rearrangement joins TRBV7-9 to TRBJ1-1; 7 bases agree with TRBD1. The CDR3 is 14 amino acids. Germline V gene data show CDR1 as SEHNR and CDR2 as FQNEAQ (reference sequence). Trimming cost V 5 bases and J 1 base; bases outside gene matches: 4. CDR3 nucleotide sequence: TGTGCCAGCAGCCTAGGACAGGAGAACACTGAAGCTTTCTTT. Amino acid sequence: CASSLGQENTEAFF.

The chain links TRBV9 to TRBJ1-2; D may be TRBD1 (5 bases). Deletions cut 3 bases from V and 8 bases from J, with 17 bases between. CDR3 length equals 14 residues. Per the germline V gene, CDR1 is SGDLS and CDR2 is YYNGEE. This chain's CDR3 is CASSAGTFLDGYTF. For the CDR3, the DNA is TGTGCCAGCAGCGCCGGGACCTTCTTAGACGGCTACACCTTC.

V gene TRBV19 combines with J gene TRBJ1-1; 7 positions match TRBD1. The CDR3 consists of 13 residues. The V gene's germline CDR1 is LNHDA and CDR2 SQIVND (reference sequence). The V and J ends lost 2 bases and 6 bases, in that order; junction bases with no gene match: 3. The CDR3 reads CASSILTGAEAFF. In DNA, the CDR3 is TGTGCCAGTAGTATACTAACAGGGGCTGAAGCTTTCTTT.

The CDR3 bases are TGTGCCAGCAGCGCTTCGAGGCCCCACTACGAGCAGTACTTC. Its translation is CASSASRPHYEQYF. This rearrangement joins TRBV5-6 to TRBJ2-7; D is unresolved. Trimming pared 4 bases from V and 3 bases from J, leaving 14 bases between. The CDR3 extends over 14 amino acids. Germline V CDR1 and CDR2: SGHDT, YYEEEE.

The V gene is TRBV29-1, the J gene TRBJ1-1; 7 bases agree with TRBD1. CDR3 size: 13 residues. Germline assignment: CDR1 SQVTM and CDR2 ANQGSEA. V trimming: 1 base; J trimming: 1 base; junction bases outside the gene matches: 0. Written as DNA, the CDR3 is TGCAGCGTTGAAGGACAGGGGAACACTGAAGCTTTCTTT. It translates to CSVEGQGNTEAFF.

V usage is TRBV5-5 and J usage is TRBJ2-7; D unclear. CDR1 and CDR2 from the germline V gene are SGHKS and YYEKEE (reference sequence). The CDR3 covers 13 residues. V was trimmed by 0 bases and J by 3 bases, leaving 7 bases between them. CDR3 sequence: CASSLVSNYEQYF. CDR3 bases: TGTGCCAGCAGCTTGGTATCAAACTACGAGCAGTACTTC.

The rearrangement joins TRBV7-2 to TRBJ1-2; D is uncertain. The CDR3 extends over 13 amino acids. Germline CDR1 and CDR2: SGHTA and FQGNSA. The V end lost 5 bases, the J end lost 8 bases, and 15 bases lay between the germline ends. The CDR3 bases are TGTGCCAGCAGCCCTCGCCCACCCGGCGGCTACACCTTC. Translated: CASSPRPPGGYTF.

This clone appeared once. The V and J genes are TRBV5-1 and TRBJ1-1; no definite D call. Germline loops: CDR1 SGHRS, CDR2 YFSETQ. The CDR3 covers 12 residues. Trimming pared 4 bases from V and 7 bases from J, leaving 11 bases between. The CDR3 is CASSTQGSEAFF. CDR3 nucleotide sequence: TGCGCCAGCAGCACACAAGGGAGTGAAGCTTTCTTT.

The chain uses TRBV3-1 (or the pseudogene TRBV3-2) and TRBJ2-3, with D uncertain. V gave up 2 bases and J gave up 5 bases, with 11 bases separating them. Germline-derived CDR1 and CDR2 are LGHDT and YNNKEL (reference sequence). The CDR3 runs 14 residues. CDR3 sequence: CASSQPGPGDTQYF. The CDR3 DNA reads TGTGCCAGCAGCCAACCCGGGCCCGGAGATACGCAGTATTTT.

This sequence joins TRBV5-1 and TRBJ2-1, with D tentatively TRBD2 (6 bases). The CDR3 runs to 15 residues. V was clipped by 0 bases and J by 8 bases, with 15 bases between them. The V gene's germline CDR1 is SGHRS and CDR2 YFSETQ. CDR3 bases: TGCGCCAGCAGCTTGGGCGGGACTCATTCCTATGAGCAGTTCTTC. Amino acids: CASSLGGTHSYEQFF.

The chain joins TRBV2 to TRBJ2-5; weak D call: TRBD2 (5 bases). Trimming pared 2 bases from V and 5 bases from J, leaving 12 bases between. The CDR3 spans 14 residues. The germline CDR1 and CDR2 sequences are SNHLY and FYNNEI. The CDR3: CASSERLAGETQYF. CDR3 coding DNA: TGTGCCAGCAGTGAACGTCTAGCCGGGGAGACCCAGTACTTC.

This clone has just a few counts. The chain joins TRBV28 to TRBJ1-2, with a weak D call TRBD1 (6 bases). This CDR3 is built from 13 residues. Germline values: CDR1 MDHEN, CDR2 SYDVKM. Trimming stripped 5 bases from V and 8 bases from J, with 15 bases between. In DNA, the CDR3 is TGTGCCAGCAGTACTCCGGGACAAGGAGGCTACACCTTC. This sequence encodes CASSTPGQGGYTF.